Following are 8 T cell receptor beta chains from one sample sequenced in a study of shared clonotypes between healthy human individuals. The method was immunoSEQ multiplex PCR; TCRdb's version includes in-frame clones alone and lacks a portion of them. The profile shows 230,000 or so clones, about 65% of them singletons. The sequencing sample was made of memory CD4+ T cells sorted from blood. Noted subset: CD45RA-negative fraction. These TCRs come from a man aged 25 to 40 in good health.

In the case of this clone: The DNA is omitted, as the CDR3 cannot be located on it reliably, and the CDR3 follows TCRdb's listing. V is TRBV21-1 and J is TRBJ2-3; the table calls TRBD2, which could not be checked here. TRBV21-1 is classified as a pseudogene. The CDR3 has 18 residues if both end residues are counted. CDR3 sequence: CASSKFAGGSRATDTQYF.

The rearrangement links TRBV12-5 to TRBJ1-1; D ambiguous. Trimming took 6 bases from V and 3 from J, leaving 5 bases between them. The CDR3 spans 11 residues. Per germline, CDR1 LGHNT and CDR2 FRNRAP. CDR3 in amino acids: CASGGYTEAFF. The CDR3 DNA is TGTGCTAGTGGCGGGTACACTGAAGCTTTCTTT.

Here the CDR3 DNA reads TGTGCCAGCACCATAGAGGCCAGCTCGGGCTATGGCTACACCTTC. It specifies CASTIEASSGYGYTF. V is TRBV9 and J is TRBJ1-2, with D uncertain. This CDR3 comprises 15 residues. Trimming pared 6 bases from V and 4 bases from J, leaving 19 bases between. Germline V CDR1 and CDR2: SGDLS, YYNGEE.

The chain employs TRBV18 and TRBJ2-1; 8 bases align to TRBD2. V shed 3 bases and J 5 bases; nucleotides not matched to a gene: 12. In germline, CDR1 is KGHSH, CDR2 LQKENI. This CDR3 is built from 17 residues. The CDR3 nucleotides read TGTGCCAGCTCACCCCTTATTACTAGCGGAATGAACAATGAGCAGTTCTTC. Translation: CASSPLITSGMNNEQFF.

The chain combines TRBV10-3 with TRBJ1-2; a weak D match, TRBD1 (6 bases). V was trimmed by 4 bases and J by 8 bases, leaving 17 bases between them. Germline CDR1 is ENHRY and CDR2 is SYGVKD. The CDR3 has 14 residues. This chain's CDR3 is CAISGGDQGSGYTF. CDR3 nucleotides: TGTGCCATCAGTGGGGGGGACCAGGGGTCCGGCTACACCTTC.

This clone has only one observation. CDR3 protein: CASSVGTGVSYEQYF. The CDR3 DNA reads as TGTGCCAGCAGTGTCGGGACAGGGGTCTCCTACGAGCAGTACTTC. The V and J genes are TRBV6-1 and TRBJ2-7, with 10 bases that match TRBD1. Germline assignment: CDR1 MNHNS and CDR2 SASEGT. After removal of 4 bases from V and 0 bases from J, the junction contained 3 bases not matched to a gene. The CDR3 is 15 amino acids.

The V and J genes are TRBV5-1 and TRBJ1-2; 10 bases agree with TRBD1. CDR3 length: 17 residues. Germline V lookup: CDR1 SGHRS, CDR2 YFSETQ. Trimming cost V 3 bases and J 0 bases; bases outside gene matches: 8. For the CDR3, the DNA is TGCGCCAGCAGCTCGCCGGGACAGGGGACCACTAACTATGGCTACACCTTC. The encoded protein is CASSSPGQGTTNYGYTF.

This clone was observed many times. The genes are TRBV2 and TRBJ2-7; a weak D match, TRBD1 (7 bases). This CDR3 region has 15 residues. Trimming took 6 bases from V and 1 from J, leaving 16 bases between them. From germline, CDR1 is SNHLY and CDR2 FYNNEI. CDR3: CASRGGGTRSYEQYF. CDR3 nucleotide sequence: TGTGCCAGCAGAGGGGGCGGGACAAGGTCCTACGAGCAGTACTTC. Looking up the rest from reference TRBV2 and TRBJ2-7 gives the full variable domain: EPEVTQTPSHQVTQMGQEVILRCVPISNHLYFYWYRQILGQKVEFLVSFYNNEISEKSEIFDDQFSVERPDGSNFTLKIRSTKLEDSAMYFCASRGGGTRSYEQYFGPGTRLTVT.